This T cell receptor (beta chain) was retrieved from a study of blood T cell repertoires in COVID-19. The overall study: From the United States, Italy and Spain came samples of acute and convalescent COVID-19. Sample material is recorded as cDNA or gDNA derived from T cells, B-cell-depleted T cells, or PBMCs.

The authors' processing: Amplifying reference gene primers gave estimates of nucleated cell counts. TCRdb keeps only in-frame clones here, not all; method: immunoSEQ multiplex PCR. V, J and clone size are those of that table, while D and trimming were read from the DNA. The sample records about 59,000 clones, about 86% being singletons. Sequencing was performed on peripheral blood. This TCR was sampled from a woman of 80 years or more with active or convalescent COVID-19.

CDR3 nucleotides: TGTGCCTGGGACAGGGAGCTCGGCACTGAAGCTTTCTTT. Protein sequence: CAWDRELGTEAFF. The rearrangement joins TRBV2 to TRBJ1-1, with 9 nucleotides matching TRBD1. Germline CDR1 is SNHLY and CDR2 is FYNNEI. Losses at the gene ends were 11 bases for V and 4 bases for J; bases not matched to a gene: 8. CDR3 size: 13 residues.